This TCR beta chain was recovered during a study of T cells expressing NK-cell markers. Study results and caveats: One observes that, in a handful of donors, these clonotypes were also the leading ones within the CD3+CD56-NKG2C+ fraction.

Making the TCR beta cDNA relied on 5'RACE template switching with UMIs. TCRdb re-called the 5' RACE reads, yielding one record per CDR3 amino acid sequence without DNA. The sample totals about 380,000 distinct CDR3 sequences. Germline V gene sequence: CDR1 LGHDT, CDR2 YNNKEL (reference sequence). CDR3 length: 14 residues. With regard to this clonotype: Its antigen is not known.

The sample taken for sequencing was blood T cells: a sorted CD56 or NKG2C T cell subset, CD4+ or CD8+ T cells, or bulk PBMC T cells (not recorded which). The V call is TRBV3-1, the J call TRBJ1-2; TCRdb's D call, TRBD1, is unchecked because there is no DNA. The sequence was collected from a man between 18 and 69 years old in good health. The CDR3 reads CASSQRQGIRGYTF.